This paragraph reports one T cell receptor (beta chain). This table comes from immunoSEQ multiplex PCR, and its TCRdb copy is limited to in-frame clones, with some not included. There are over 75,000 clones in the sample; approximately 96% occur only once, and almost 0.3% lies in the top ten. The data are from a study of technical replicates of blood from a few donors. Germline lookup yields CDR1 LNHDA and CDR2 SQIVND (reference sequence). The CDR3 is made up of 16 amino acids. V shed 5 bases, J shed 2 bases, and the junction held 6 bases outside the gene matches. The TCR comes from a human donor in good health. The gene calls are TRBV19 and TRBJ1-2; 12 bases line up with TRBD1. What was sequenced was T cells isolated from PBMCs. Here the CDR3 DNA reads TGTGCCAGTAGTCCCACCGGGACAGGGGGCAACTATGGCTACACCTTC. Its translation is CASSPTGTGGNYGYTF.